This TCR beta chain was identified during a study of cytomegalovirus exposure and HLA in healthy donors. Germline V gene sequence: CDR1 SNHLY, CDR2 FYNNEI. J lost 0 bases, V lost 5 bases, and 5 bases had no gene match. The CDR3 is made up of 17 amino acids. Study observations and caveats: In a later analysis, roughly 17,000 TCR beta sequences were associated with HLA alleles at 0.05 false discovery rate.

This clone was detected only a few times. Its antigen is unknown. The PCR ran on 60 Vbeta and 13 Jbeta primers. Libraries were prepared by immunoSEQ multiplex PCR; TCRdb keeps only in-frame clonotypes and omits some of them. The sample lists 100,000 to 140,000 clones, around three quarters occurring once. This receptor was obtained from a man under 40 in good health and CMV-seronegative. The chain combines TRBV2 with TRBJ2-6; 9 bases fit TRBD1. The source material was PBMCs. The DNA of the CDR3 is TGTGCCAGCAGTTCGGGACAGGGTTACTCTGGGGCCAACGTCCTGACTTTC. This encodes CASSSGQGYSGANVLTF.